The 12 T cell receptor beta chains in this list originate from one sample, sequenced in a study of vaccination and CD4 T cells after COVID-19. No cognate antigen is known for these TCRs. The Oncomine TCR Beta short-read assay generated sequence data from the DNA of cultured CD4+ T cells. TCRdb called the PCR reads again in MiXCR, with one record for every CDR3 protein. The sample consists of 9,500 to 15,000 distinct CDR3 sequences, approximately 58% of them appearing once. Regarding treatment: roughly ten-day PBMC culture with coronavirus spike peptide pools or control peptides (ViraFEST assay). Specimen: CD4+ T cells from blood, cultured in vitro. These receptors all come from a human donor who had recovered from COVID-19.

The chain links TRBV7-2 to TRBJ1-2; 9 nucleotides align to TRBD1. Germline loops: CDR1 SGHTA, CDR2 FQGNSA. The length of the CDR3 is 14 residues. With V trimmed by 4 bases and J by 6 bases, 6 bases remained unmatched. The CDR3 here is CASSSLTGGNGYTF. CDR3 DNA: TGTGCCAGCAGCTCATTGACAGGGGGAAATGGCTACACCTTC.

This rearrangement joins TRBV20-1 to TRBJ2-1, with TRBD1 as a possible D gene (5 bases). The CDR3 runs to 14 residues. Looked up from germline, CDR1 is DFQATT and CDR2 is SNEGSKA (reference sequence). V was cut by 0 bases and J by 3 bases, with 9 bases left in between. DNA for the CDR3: TGCAGTGCTAGAGACAGGGAATACTACAATGAGCAGTTCTTC. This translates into CSARDREYYNEQFF.

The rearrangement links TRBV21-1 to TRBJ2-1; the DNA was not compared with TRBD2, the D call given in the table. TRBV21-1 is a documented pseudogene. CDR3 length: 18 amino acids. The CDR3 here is CASSKGHSGGSIYNEQFF. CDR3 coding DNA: TGTGCCAGCAGCAAAGGACATAGCGGGGGTAGTATCTACAATGAGCAGTTCTTC.

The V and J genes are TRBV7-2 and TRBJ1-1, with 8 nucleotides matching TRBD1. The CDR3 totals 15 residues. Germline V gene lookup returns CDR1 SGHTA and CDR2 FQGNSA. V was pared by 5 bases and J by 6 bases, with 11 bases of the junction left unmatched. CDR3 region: CASSPGQGFSAEAFF. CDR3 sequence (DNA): TGTGCCAGCAGCCCAGGACAGGGTTTTTCGGCTGAAGCTTTCTTT.

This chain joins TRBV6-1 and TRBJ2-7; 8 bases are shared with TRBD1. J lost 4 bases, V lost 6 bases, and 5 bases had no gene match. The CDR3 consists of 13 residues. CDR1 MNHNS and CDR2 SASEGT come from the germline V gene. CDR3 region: CASSPGQVYEQYF. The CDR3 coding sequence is TGTGCCAGCAGCCCGGGACAGGTATACGAGCAGTACTTC.

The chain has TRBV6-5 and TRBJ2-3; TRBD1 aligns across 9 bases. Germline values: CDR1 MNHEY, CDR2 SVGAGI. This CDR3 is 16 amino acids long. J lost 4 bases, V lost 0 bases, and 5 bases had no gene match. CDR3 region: CASSYSGQGGADTQYF. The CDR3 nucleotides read TGTGCCAGCAGTTACTCGGGACAGGGAGGCGCAGATACGCAGTATTTT.

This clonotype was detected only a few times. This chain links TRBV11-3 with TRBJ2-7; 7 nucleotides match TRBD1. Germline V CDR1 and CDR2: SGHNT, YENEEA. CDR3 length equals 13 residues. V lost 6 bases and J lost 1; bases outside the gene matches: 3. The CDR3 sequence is CASRHRGSYEQYF. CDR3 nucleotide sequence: TGTGCCAGCAGACACAGGGGTTCCTACGAGCAGTACTTC.

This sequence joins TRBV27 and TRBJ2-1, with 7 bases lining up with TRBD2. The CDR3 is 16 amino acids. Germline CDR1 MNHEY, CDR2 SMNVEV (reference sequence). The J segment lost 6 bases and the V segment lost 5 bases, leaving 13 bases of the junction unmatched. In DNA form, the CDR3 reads TGTGCCAGCAGTCTCCGAGGGAGGGCGTATGGCAATGAGCAGTTCTTC. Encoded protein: CASSLRGRAYGNEQFF.

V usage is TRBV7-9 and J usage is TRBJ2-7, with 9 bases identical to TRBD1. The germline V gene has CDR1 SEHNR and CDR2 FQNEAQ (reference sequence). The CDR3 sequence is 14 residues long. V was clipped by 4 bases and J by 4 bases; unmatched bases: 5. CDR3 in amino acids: CASSYRDRVYEQYF. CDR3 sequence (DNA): TGTGCCAGCAGCTACCGGGACAGGGTGTACGAGCAGTACTTC.

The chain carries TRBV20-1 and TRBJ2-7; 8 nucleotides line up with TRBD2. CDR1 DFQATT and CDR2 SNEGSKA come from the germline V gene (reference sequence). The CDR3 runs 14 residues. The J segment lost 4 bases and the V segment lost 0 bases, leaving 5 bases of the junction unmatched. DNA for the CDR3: TGCAGTGCTAGAGATAGCGGGACGGGGTACGAGCAGTACTTC. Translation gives CSARDSGTGYEQYF.

Here the CDR3 reads CASSPTGPDVYGYTF. In DNA, the CDR3 is TGTGCCAGCAGCCCAACAGGTCCAGACGTTTATGGCTACACCTTC. V is TRBV7-9 and J is TRBJ1-2, with TRBD1 as a possible D gene (5 bases). The CDR3 spans 15 residues. Germline V gene sequence: CDR1 SEHNR, CDR2 FQNEAQ (reference sequence). Deletions cut 5 bases from V and 5 bases from J, with 18 bases between.

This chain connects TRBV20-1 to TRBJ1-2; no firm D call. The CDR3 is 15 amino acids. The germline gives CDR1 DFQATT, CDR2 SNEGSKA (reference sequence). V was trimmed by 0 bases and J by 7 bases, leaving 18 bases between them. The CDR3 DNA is TGCAGTGCTAGAGATGGCCCCAGAGGTGGGTCTGGCTACACCTTC. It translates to CSARDGPRGGSGYTF.